This TCR beta chain was recorded in a study of neurological immune-mediated disorders. It was by 5'RACE with 10-nucleotide random UMIs that the cDNA was made. Each CDR3 protein gets one entry after TCRdb re-called the 5' RACE reads with MiXCR. The table has around 66,000 distinct CDR3 sequences, 5.2% seen once. This clonotype showed up many times. No antigen is known for it. The CDR3 contains 15 residues. Losses at the gene ends were 3 bases for V and 4 bases for J; bases not matched to a gene: 8. The V gene's germline CDR1 is DFQATT and CDR2 SNEGSKA (reference sequence). Study results and limitations: TCR clonal expansion peaked in HTLV-1-associated myelopathy patients and was lowest in multiple sclerosis patients. There was no association between the multiple sclerosis repertoire cluster and any clinical or MRI feature.

This rearrangement joins TRBV20-1 to TRBJ2-2, with 7 bases lining up with TRBD2. The receptor was isolated from a woman in her 30s with multiple sclerosis. The source material was PBMCs. Here the CDR3 reads CSARRRERGTGELFF. The CDR3, as DNA: TGCAGTGCTAGGAGGCGGGAGCGGGGCACCGGGGAGCTGTTTTTT.